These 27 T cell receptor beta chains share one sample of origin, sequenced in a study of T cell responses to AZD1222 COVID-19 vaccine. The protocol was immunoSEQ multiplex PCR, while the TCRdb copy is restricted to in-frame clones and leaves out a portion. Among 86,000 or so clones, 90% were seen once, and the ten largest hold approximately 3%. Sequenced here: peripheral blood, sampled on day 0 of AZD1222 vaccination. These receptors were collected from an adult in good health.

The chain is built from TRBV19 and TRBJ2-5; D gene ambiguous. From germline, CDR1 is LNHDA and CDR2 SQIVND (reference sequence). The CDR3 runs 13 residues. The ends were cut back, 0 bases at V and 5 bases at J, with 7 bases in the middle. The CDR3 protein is CASSIDLAETQYF. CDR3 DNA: TGTGCCAGTAGTATAGATCTGGCGGAGACCCAGTACTTC.

CDR3 region: CASSLSVSAGELFF. The DNA of the CDR3 is TGTGCCAGCAGCTTATCGGTGTCGGCCGGGGAGCTGTTTTTT. This chain connects TRBV11-2 to TRBJ2-2; D is ambiguous. The CDR3 runs to 14 residues. CDR1 is SGHAT, CDR2 FQNNGV, per germline. The V gene lost 2 bases and the J gene lost 6 bases, with 10 bases spanning the gap.

The CDR3 nucleotides read TGTGCCAGTAGTATGGGGACAGACTCTGGAAACACCATATATTTT. This translates into CASSMGTDSGNTIYF. The rearrangement links TRBV19 to TRBJ1-3; 7 bases fit TRBD1. Germline values: CDR1 LNHDA, CDR2 SQIVND (reference sequence). V trimming: 3 bases; J trimming: 0 bases; junction bases outside the gene matches: 2. This CDR3 is 15 amino acids long.

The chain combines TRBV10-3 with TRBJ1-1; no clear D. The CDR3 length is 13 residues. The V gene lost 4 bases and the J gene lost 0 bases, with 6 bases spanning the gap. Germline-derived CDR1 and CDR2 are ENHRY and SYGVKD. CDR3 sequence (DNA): TGTGCCATCAGTGGACACCTGAACACTGAAGCTTTCTTT. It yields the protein CAISGHLNTEAFF.

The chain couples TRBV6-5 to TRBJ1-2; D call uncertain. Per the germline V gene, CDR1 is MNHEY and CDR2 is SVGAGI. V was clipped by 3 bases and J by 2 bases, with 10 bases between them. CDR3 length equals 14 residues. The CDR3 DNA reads TGTGCCAGCAGTTATGCCAGAAGCAACTATGGCTACACCTTC. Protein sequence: CASSYARSNYGYTF.

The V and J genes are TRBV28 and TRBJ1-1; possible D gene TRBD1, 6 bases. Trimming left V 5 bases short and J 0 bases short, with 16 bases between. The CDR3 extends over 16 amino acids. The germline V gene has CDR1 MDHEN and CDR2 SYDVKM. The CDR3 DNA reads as TGTGCCAGCAGTCTTAGCTGGGACACTTTGAACACTGAAGCTTTCTTT. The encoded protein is CASSLSWDTLNTEAFF.

The CDR3 loop is CASSWGPINSPLHF. CDR3 nucleotide sequence: TGTGCCAGCAGTTGGGGCCCTATTAATTCACCCCTCCACTTT. The chain recombines TRBV27 with TRBJ1-6, with D perhaps TRBD1 (5 bases). Trimming took off 4 bases at V and 6 bases at J, with 10 bases between the two ends. CDR3 size: 14 residues. The germline gives CDR1 MNHEY, CDR2 SMNVEV (reference sequence).

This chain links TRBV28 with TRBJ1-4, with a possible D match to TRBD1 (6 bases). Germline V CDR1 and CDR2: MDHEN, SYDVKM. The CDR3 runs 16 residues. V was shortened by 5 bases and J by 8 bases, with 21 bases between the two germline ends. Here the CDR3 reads CASSAPRTEVREKLFF. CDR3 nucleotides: TGTGCCAGCAGTGCACCCCGGACAGAAGTAAGGGAAAAACTGTTTTTT.

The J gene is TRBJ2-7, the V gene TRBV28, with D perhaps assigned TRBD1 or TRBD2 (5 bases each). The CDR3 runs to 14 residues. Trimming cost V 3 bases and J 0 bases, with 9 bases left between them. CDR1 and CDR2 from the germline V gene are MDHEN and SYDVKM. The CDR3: CASSFGTASYEQYF. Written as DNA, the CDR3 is TGTGCCAGCAGTTTCGGGACGGCCTCCTACGAGCAGTACTTC. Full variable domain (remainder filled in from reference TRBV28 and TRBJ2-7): DVKVTQSSRYLVKRTGEKVFLECVQDMDHENMFWYRQDPGLGLRLIYFSYDVKMKEKGDIPEGYSVSREKKERFSLILESASTNQTSMYLCASSFGTASYEQYFGPGTRLTVT.

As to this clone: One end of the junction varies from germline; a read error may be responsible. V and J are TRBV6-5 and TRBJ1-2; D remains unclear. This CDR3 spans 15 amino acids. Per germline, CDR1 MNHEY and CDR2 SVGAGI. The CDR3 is CASSDSASVANGYTF. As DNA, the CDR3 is TGTGCCAGCAGTGACTCCGCGTCGGTGGCGAATGGCTACACCTTC.

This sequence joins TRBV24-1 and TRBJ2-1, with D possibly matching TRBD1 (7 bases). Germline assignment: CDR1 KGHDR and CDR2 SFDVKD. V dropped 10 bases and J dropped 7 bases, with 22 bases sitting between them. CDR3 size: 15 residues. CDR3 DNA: TGTGCCACTTCGGCAGGGGGAGGAAACCAAAATGAGCAGTTCTTC. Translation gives CATSAGGGNQNEQFF.

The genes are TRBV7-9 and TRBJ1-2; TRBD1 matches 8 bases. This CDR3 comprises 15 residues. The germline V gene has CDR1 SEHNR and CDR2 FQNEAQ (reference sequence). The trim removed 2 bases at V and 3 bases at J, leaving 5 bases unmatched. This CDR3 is CASSLPDRAHYGYTF. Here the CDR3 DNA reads TGTGCCAGCAGCTTACCGGACAGGGCTCACTATGGCTACACCTTC. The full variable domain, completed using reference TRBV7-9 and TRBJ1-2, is DTGVSQNPRHKITKRGQNVTFRCDPISEHNRLYWYRQTLGQGPEFLTYFQNEAQLEKSRLLSDRFSAERPKGSFSTLEIQRTEQGDSAMYLCASSLPDRAHYGYTFGSGTRLTVV.

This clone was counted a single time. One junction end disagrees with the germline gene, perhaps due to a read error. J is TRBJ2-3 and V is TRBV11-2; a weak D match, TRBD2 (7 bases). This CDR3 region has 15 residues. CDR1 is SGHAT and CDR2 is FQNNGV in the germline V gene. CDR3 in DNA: TGTGCCAGCAGCTTAGGCGTTGGTGGCGGGGGCGGAGCGGATTTT. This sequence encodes CASSLGVGGGGGADF.

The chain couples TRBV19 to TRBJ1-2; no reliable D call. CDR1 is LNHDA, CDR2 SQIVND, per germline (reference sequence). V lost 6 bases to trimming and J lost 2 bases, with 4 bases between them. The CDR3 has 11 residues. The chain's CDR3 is CASSQNYGYTF. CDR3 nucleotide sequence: TGTGCCAGTAGCCAGAACTATGGCTACACCTTC.

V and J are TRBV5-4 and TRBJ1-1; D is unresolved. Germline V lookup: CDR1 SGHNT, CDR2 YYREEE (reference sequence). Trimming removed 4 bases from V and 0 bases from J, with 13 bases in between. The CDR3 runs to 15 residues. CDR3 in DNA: TGTGCCAGCAGCCCCCGGTGGGGAATGAACACTGAAGCTTTCTTT. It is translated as CASSPRWGMNTEAFF.

CDR3 DNA sequence: TGTGCCAGCAGCTTTGACCCGTCCTTTTACAATGAGCAGTTCTTC. It yields the protein CASSFDPSFYNEQFF. The chain employs TRBV7-9 and TRBJ2-1; no firm D call. In germline, CDR1 is SEHNR, CDR2 FQNEAQ (reference sequence). The CDR3 runs to 15 residues. V lost 3 bases and J 4 bases, leaving 13 bases between the germline ends.

The CDR3 sequence is CASSATRQAYEQYF. In nucleotides, the CDR3 is TGTGCCAGCAGCGCCACCCGACAGGCCTACGAGCAGTACTTC. V gene TRBV6-5 combines with J gene TRBJ2-7, with a tentative D call TRBD1 (6 bases). With 6 bases removed from V and 2 bases from J, the gap between germline ends came to 14 bases. This CDR3 region has 14 residues. Germline CDR1 and CDR2: MNHEY and SVGAGI.

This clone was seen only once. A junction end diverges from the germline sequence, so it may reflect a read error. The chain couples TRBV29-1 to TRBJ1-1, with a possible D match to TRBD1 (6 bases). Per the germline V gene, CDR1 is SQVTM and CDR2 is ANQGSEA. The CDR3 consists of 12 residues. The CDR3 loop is CSVEASVGGRLF. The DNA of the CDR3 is TGCAGCGTTGAAGCTAGTGTGGGGGGCAGGCTCTTT.

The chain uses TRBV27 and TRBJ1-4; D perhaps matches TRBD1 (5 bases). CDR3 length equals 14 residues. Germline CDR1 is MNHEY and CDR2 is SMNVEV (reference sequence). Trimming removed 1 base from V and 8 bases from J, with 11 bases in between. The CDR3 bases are TGTGCCAGCAGTTTATACCGGGACTACGAAAAACTGTTTTTT. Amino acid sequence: CASSLYRDYEKLFF.

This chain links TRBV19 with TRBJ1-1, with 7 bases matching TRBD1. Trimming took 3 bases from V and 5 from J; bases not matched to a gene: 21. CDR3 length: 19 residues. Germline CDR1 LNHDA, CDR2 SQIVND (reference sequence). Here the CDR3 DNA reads TGTGCCAGTAGTATTTTTGGTGAGGACAGGTTTGGTCCGGGGACTGAAGCTTTCTTT. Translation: CASSIFGEDRFGPGTEAFF.

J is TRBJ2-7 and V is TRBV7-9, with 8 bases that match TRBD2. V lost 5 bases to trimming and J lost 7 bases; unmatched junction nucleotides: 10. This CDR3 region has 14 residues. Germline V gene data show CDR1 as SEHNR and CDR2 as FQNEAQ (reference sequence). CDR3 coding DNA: TGTGCCAGCAGCCGGACTAGCAGTGGAGGAGAGCAGTACTTC. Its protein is CASSRTSSGGEQYF. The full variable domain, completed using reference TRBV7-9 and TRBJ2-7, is DTGVSQNPRHKITKRGQNVTFRCDPISEHNRLYWYRQTLGQGPEFLTYFQNEAQLEKSRLLSDRFSAERPKGSFSTLEIQRTEQGDSAMYLCASSRTSSGGEQYFGPGTRLTVT.

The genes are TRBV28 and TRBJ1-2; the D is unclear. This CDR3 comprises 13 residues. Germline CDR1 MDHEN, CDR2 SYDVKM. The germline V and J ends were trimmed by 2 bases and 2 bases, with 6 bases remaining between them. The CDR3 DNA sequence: TGTGCCAGCAGTTTAGCGGCAAACTATGGCTACACCTTC. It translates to CASSLAANYGYTF.

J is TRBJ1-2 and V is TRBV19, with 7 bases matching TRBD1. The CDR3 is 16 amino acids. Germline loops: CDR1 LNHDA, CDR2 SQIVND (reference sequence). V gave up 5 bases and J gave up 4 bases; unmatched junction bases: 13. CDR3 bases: TGTGCCAGTAGTGCTCCGGACAGGCGGTTGCTCTATGGCTACACCTTC. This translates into CASSAPDRRLLYGYTF.

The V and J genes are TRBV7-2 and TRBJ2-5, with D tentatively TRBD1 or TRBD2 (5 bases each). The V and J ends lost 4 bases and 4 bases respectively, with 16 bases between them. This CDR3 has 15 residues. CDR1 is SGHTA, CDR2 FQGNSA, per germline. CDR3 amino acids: CASSSSRGTRETQYF. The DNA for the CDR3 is TGTGCCAGCAGCTCCAGCAGAGGGACGAGAGAGACCCAGTACTTC.

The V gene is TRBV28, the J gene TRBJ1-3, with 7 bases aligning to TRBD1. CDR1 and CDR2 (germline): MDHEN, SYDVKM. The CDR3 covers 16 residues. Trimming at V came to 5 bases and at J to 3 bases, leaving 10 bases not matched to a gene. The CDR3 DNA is TGTGCCAGCAGTCCACAGGGCGGACAGGTTGGAAACACCATATATTTT. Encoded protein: CASSPQGGQVGNTIYF. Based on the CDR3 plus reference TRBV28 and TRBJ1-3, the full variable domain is DVKVTQSSRYLVKRTGEKVFLECVQDMDHENMFWYRQDPGLGLRLIYFSYDVKMKEKGDIPEGYSVSREKKERFSLILESASTNQTSMYLCASSPQGGQVGNTIYFGEGSWLTVV.

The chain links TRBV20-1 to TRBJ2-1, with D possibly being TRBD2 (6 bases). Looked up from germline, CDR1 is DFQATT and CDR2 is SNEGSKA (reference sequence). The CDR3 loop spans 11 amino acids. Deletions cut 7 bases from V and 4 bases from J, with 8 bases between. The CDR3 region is CSGTTYNEQFF. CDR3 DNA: TGCAGTGGGACTACGTACAATGAGCAGTTCTTC.

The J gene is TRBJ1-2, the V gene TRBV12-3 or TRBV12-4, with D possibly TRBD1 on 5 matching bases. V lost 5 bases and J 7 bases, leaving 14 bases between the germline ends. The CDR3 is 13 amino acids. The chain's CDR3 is CASSVGTQLGYTF. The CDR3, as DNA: TGTGCCAGCAGTGTTGGGACCCAACTTGGCTACACCTTC.